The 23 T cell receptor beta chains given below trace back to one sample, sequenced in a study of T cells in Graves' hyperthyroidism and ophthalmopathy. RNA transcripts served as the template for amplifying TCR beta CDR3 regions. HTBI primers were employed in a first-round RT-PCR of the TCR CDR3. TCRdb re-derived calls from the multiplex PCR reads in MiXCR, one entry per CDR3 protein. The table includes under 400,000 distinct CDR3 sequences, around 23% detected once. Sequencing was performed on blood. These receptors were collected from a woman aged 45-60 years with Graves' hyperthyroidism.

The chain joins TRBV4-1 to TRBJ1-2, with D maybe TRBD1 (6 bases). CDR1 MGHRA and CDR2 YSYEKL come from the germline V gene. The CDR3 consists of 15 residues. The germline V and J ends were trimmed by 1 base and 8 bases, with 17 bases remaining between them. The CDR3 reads CASSQGLQGIRGYTF. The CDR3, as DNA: TGCGCCAGCAGCCAAGGCTTACAGGGAATCCGCGGCTACACCTTC.

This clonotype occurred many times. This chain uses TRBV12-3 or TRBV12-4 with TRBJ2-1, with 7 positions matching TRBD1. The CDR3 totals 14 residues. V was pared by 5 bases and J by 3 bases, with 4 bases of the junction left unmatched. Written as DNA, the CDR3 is TGTGCCAGCAGTCCGGACAGGAGCTACAATGAGCAGTTCTTC. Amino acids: CASSPDRSYNEQFF.

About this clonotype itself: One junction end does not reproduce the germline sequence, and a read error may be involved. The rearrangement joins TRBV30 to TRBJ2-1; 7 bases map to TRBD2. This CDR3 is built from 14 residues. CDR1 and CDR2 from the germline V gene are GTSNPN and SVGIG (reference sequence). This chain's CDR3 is CAWSVRGLYNGQFF. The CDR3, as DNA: TGTGCCTGGAGTGTACGGGGACTATACAATGGGCAGTTCTTC.

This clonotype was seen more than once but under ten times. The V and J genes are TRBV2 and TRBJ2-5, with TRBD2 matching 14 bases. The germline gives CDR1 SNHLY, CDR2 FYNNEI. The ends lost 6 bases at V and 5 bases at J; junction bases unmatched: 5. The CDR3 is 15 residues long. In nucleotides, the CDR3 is TGTGCCAGCAGGCCGGGACTAGCGGGAGAGGAGACCCAGTACTTC. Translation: CASRPGLAGEETQYF. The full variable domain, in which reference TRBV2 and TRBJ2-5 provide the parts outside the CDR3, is EPEVTQTPSHQVTQMGQEVILRCVPISNHLYFYWYRQILGQKVEFLVSFYNNEISEKSEIFDDQFSVERPDGSNFTLKIRSTKLEDSAMYFCASRPGLAGEETQYFGPGTRLLVL.

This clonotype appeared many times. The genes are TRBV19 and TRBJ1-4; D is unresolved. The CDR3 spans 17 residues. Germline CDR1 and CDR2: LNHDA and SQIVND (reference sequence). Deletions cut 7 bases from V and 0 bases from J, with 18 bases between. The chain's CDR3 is CASTPGDYSATNEKLFF. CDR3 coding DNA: TGTGCCAGTACACCCGGAGATTACAGTGCAACTAATGAAAAACTGTTTTTT.

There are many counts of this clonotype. CDR3: CASSKGQPYGYTF. CDR3 nucleotide sequence: TGTGCCAGCAGCAAGGGACAGCCTTATGGCTACACCTTC. This chain connects TRBV7-3 to TRBJ1-2; 7 nucleotides match TRBD1. The CDR3 has 13 amino acids. V dropped 5 bases and J dropped 5; count of bases not matched to a gene: 5. Germline lookup yields CDR1 SGHTA and CDR2 FQGTGA.

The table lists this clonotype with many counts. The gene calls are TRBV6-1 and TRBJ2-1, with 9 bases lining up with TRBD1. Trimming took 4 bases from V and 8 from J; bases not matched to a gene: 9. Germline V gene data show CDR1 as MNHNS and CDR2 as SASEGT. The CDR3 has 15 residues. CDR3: CASSGGQGRTDEQFF. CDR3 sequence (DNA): TGTGCCAGCAGTGGAGGACAGGGGAGGACCGATGAGCAGTTCTTC.

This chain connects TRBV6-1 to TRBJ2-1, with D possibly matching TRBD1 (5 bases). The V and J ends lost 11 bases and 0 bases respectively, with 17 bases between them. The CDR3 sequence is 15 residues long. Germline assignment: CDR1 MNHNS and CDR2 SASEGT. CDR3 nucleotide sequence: TGTGCCCTCCTACTGGGGCAGCACTCCTACAATGAGCAGTTCTTC. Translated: CALLLGQHSYNEQFF.

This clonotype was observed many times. CDR3 bases: TGTGCCAGCAGCAAAGCCGGGACTAGCGGGGTGCATACGCAGTATTTT. Translation: CASSKAGTSGVHTQYF. The chain joins TRBV7-2 to TRBJ2-3, with TRBD2 matching over 13 bases. This CDR3 is built from 16 residues. V shed 5 bases and J 7 bases; nucleotides not matched to a gene: 9. Germline V gene sequence: CDR1 SGHTA, CDR2 FQGNSA.

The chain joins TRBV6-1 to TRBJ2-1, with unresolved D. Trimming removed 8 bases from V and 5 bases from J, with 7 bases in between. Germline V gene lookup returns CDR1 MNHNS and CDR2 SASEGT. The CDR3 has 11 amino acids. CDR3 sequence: CASRTHNEQFF. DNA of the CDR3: TGTGCCAGCCGAACACACAATGAGCAGTTCTTC.

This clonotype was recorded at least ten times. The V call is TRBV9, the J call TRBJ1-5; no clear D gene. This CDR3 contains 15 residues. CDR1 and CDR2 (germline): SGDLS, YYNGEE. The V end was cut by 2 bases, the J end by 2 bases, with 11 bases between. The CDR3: CASSVSSGGNQPQHF. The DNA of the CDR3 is TGTGCCAGCAGCGTTAGCTCAGGAGGCAATCAGCCCCAGCATTTT. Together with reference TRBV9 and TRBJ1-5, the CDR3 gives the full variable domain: DSGVTQTPKHLITATGQRVTLRCSPRSGDLSVYWYQQSLDQGLQFLIQYYNGEERAKGNILERFSAQQFPDLHSELNLSSLELGDSALYFCASSVSSGGNQPQHFGDGTRLSIL.

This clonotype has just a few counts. The CDR3 coding sequence is TGTGCCAGCAGCTCTCCTAGCGGGGGTGGTAAGGGCGAGCAGTACTTC. This translates into CASSSPSGGGKGEQYF. The chain is built from TRBV11-2 and TRBJ2-7; 10 bases are a match to TRBD2. The ends lost 4 bases at V and 6 bases at J; junction bases unmatched: 12. Per germline, CDR1 SGHAT and CDR2 FQNNGV. This CDR3 has 16 amino acids.

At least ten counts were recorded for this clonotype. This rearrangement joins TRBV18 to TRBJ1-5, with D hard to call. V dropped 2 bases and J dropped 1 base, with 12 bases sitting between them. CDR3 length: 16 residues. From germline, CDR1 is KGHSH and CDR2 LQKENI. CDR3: CASSPGGERSNQPQHF. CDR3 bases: TGTGCCAGCTCACCAGGCGGGGAGAGAAGCAATCAGCCCCAGCATTTT.

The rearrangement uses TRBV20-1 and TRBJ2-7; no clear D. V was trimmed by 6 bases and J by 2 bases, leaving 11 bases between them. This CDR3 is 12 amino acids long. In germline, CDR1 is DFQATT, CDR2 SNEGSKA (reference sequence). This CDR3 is CSAQDGPYEQYF. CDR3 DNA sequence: TGCAGTGCGCAAGACGGCCCCTACGAGCAGTACTTC.

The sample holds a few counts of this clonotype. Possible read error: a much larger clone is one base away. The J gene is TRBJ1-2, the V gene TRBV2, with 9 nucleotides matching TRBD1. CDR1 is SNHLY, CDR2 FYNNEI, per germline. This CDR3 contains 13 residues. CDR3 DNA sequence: TGTGCCAGGGGGACAGGGATTAACTGTGGCTACACCTTC. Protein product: CARGTGINCGYTF. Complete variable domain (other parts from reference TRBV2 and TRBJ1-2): EPEVTQTPSHQVTQMGQEVILRCVPISNHLYFYWYRQILGQKVEFLVSFYNNEISEKSEIFDDQFSVERPDGSNFTLKIRSTKLEDSAMYFCARGTGINCGYTFGSGTRLTVV.

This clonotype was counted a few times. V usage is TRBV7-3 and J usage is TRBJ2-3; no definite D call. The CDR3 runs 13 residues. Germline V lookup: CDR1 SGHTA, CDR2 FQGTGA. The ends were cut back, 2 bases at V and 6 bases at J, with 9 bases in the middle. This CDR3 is CASSLSPRDTQYF. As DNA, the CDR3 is TGTGCCAGCAGCTTATCCCCCCGCGATACGCAGTATTTT.

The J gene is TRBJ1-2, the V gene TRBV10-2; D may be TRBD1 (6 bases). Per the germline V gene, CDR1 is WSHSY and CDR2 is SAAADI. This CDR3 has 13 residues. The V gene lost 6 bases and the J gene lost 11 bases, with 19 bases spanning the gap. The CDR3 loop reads CASRAPGHFSYTF. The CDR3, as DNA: TGCGCCAGCAGAGCCCCGGGACATTTTTCTTACACCTTC.

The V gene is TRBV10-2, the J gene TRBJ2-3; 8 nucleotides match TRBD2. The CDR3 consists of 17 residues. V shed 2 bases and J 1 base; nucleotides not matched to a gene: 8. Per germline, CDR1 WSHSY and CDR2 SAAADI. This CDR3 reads CASSEPHTSGRTDTQYF. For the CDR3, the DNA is TGCGCCAGCAGTGAGCCACATACTAGCGGACGCACAGATACGCAGTATTTT.

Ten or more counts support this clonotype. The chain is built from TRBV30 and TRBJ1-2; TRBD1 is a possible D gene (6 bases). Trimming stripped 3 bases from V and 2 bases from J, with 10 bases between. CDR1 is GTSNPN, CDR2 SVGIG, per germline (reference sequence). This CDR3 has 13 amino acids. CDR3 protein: CAWSLTGNYGYTF. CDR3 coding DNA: TGTGCCTGGAGCCTTACAGGGAACTATGGCTACACCTTC.

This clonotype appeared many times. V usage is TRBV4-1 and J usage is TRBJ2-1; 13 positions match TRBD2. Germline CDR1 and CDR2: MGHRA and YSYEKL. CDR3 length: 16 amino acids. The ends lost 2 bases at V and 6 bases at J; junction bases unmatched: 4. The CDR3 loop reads CASSQRLAGGGNEQFF. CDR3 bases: TGCGCCAGCAGCCAAAGACTAGCGGGAGGCGGCAATGAGCAGTTCTTC.

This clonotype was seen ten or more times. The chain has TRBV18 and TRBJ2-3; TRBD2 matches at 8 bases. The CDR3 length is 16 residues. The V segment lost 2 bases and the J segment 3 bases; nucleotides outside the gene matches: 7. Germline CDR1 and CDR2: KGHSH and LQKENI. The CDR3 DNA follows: TGTGCCAGCTCACCAAGGGTCGCTAGCGGGACAGATACGCAGTATTTT. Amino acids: CASSPRVASGTDTQYF.

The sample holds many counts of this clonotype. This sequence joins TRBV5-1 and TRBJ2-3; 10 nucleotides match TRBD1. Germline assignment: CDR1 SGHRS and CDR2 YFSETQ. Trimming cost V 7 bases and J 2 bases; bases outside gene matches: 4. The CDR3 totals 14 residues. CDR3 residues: CASRQGAYTDTQYF. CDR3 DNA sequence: TGCGCCAGCCGACAGGGGGCTTACACAGATACGCAGTATTTT.

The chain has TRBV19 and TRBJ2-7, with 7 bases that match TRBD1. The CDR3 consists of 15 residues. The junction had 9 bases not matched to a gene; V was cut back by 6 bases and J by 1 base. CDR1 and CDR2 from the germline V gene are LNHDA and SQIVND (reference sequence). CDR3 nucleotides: TGTGCCAGTAGACCCACCGGGACAGTTTCCTACGAGCAGTACTTC. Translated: CASRPTGTVSYEQYF.